Listed below are T cell receptor beta chains from one sample, sequenced in a study of T-cell reconstitution after alpha-beta-depleted transplantation in children. TCRdb re-analysed the PCR reads in MiXCR, keeping a single row per CDR3 protein. The sample includes 90,000 to 130,000 distinct CDR3 sequences, 10% of them seen just once. The input for sequencing was PBMCs, taken before TCRalphabeta/CD19-depleted stem cell transplant. These receptors originate from a boy under 10 years old with acute lymphoblastic leukemia, due to receive a stem cell transplant. The CDR3 runs from the conserved cysteine through the conserved F or W. The D gene is left open where the match is weak. Clone size is shown for a subset of rows, as once, few, many or a class of expanded clone.

clone_size d_call v_call cdr3_aa
many - TRBV6-5 CASSRGGPYEQYF
many - TRBV3-1 CASLRDQHF
once - TRBV20-1 CSARDRAATSQYF
few - TRBV21-1 CASSKQSPNTEAFF
- TRBD2 TRBV10-3 CAISEGSSGASREQFF
many - TRBV29-1 CSVGQDSNQPQHF
few TRBD1 TRBV5-5 CASSLEGTDLYGYTF
many TRBD2 TRBV5-1 CASSLGPASSGIYNEQFF
- TRBD1 TRBV28 CASIAGPGQANEKLFF
- - TRBV11-2 CASSLVFFSSYEQYF
- - TRBV28 CASSSRRAPYNEQFF
many - TRBV6-5 CASSYGSSRNEQFF
many - TRBV6-5 CASSWTDRTYEQYF
few - TRBV20-1 CSGTSSSYEQYF
few - TRBV5-1 CASSLAPASLYEQYF
- - TRBV11-2 CASSYRTPSEQFF
many - TRBV12-3/TRBV12-4 CASSLGTAGKLFF
few TRBD1 TRBV12-3/TRBV12-4 CASRSGGTGELFF
many - TRBV12-3/TRBV12-4 CASSLVPPYSDNEQFF
- TRBD1 TRBV18 CASSPRSQQGTWYSPLHF
many TRBD2 TRBV7-6 CASSFSGTSGIAYEQYF
many - TRBV3-1 CASSQGRGETQYF
few TRBD1 TRBV20-1 CSATGTENTEAFF
few - TRBV12-3/TRBV12-4 CASSPHTGNTIYF
- - TRBV5-1 CASSMSSPRTTEAFF
- - TRBV10-3 CAISDLPSDEQYF
many - TRBV7-6 CASSLGVPNADRGSYNEQFF
few TRBD2 TRBV12-3/TRBV12-4 CASRMTSSNTQYF
many - TRBV12-3/TRBV12-4 CASSIAVRTDTQYF
many - TRBV20-1 CSASPGVGGGPLYGQFF
- TRBD1 TRBV20-1 CSARGGRGPGANVLTF
few TRBD2 TRBV7-8 CASSQPGLAYEQYF
- TRBD2 TRBV12-3/TRBV12-4 CASSIRQLPAGVPYNEQFF
- TRBD1 TRBV7-8 CASSTRQGAYEQYF
many TRBD2 TRBV5-1 CASSPGTSDAYEQYF
few - TRBV25-1 CASSESGASSYNEQFF
- - TRBV20-1 CSATSSGDGYTF
few TRBD2 TRBV5-1 CASSARTSREETQYF
few TRBD1 TRBV28 CASGLRDRGNEQYF
- - TRBV27 CASSLAAGTEAFF
- TRBD2 TRBV6-5 CASSYRTSGRGDTQYF
- - TRBV5-1 CASSLLRTVGNEQFF
- TRBD1 TRBV5-1 CASSFPGTDSYEQYF
medium-sized TRBD2 TRBV6-1 CASSGPSGPYNEQFF
few - TRBV20-1 CSARDLGAYTQYF
- - TRBV3-1 CASSQDRATSTDTQYF
many - TRBV7-2 CASSFGGGSYEQYF
many - TRBV3-1 CASSPTGNFGYGYTF
many - TRBV7-6 CASSLAGETQYF
- TRBD1 TRBV12-3/TRBV12-4 CARSTGDRENQPQHF
few TRBD2 TRBV29-1 CSVTTSGYNEQFF
many - TRBV9 CVSSVGSELADTQYF
- - TRBV5-1 CASSGRFGNSPLHF
- - TRBV20-1 CSVTRGPPGQPQHF
- TRBD1 TRBV5-1 CACRPGTGESYEQYF